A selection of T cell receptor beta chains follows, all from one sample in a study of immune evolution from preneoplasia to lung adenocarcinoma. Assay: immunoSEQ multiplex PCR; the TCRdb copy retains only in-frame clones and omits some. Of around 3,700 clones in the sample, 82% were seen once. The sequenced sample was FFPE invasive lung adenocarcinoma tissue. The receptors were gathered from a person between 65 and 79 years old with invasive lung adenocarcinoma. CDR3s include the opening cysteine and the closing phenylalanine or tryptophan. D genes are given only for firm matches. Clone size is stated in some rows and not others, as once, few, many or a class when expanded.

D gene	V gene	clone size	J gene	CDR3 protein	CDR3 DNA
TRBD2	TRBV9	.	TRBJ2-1	CASSEIPTSGSFNEQFF	TGTGCCAGCAGCGAGATCCCGACTAGCGGGAGTTTCAATGAGCAGTTCTTC
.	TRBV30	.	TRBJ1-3	CAYDSPSGNTIYF	TGTGCCTACGACTCCCCCTCTGGAAACACCATATATTTT
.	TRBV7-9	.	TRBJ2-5	CASSLVQGGTETQYF	TGTGCCAGCAGCTTAGTTCAGGGGGGTACGGAGACCCAGTACTTC
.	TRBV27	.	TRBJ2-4	CASSLSRRRDLAKNIQYF	TGTGCCAGCAGTTTATCGAGAAGGCGGGATCTAGCCAAAAACATTCAGTACTTC
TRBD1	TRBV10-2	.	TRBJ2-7	CASSRDRTYEQYF	TGCGCCAGCAGTAGGGACAGAACATACGAGCAGTACTTC
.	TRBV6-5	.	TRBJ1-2	CASSRGVANYGYTF	TGTGCCAGCAGTCGGGGGGTAGCTAACTATGGCTACACCTTC
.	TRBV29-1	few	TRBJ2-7	CSVLSSYEQYF	TGCAGCGTCTTGAGCTCCTACGAGCAGTACTTC
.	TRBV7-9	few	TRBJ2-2	CASSLVLGNTGELFF	TGTGCCAGCAGCTTAGTTTTGGGGAACACCGGGGAGCTGTTTTTT
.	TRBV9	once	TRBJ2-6	CASSPGGPGANVLTF	TGTGCCAGCAGCCCCGGGGGACCTGGGGCCAACGTCCTGACTTTC
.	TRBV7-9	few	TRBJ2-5	CASSQRQGIIETQYF	TGTGCCAGCAGCCAAAGGCAGGGGATAATAGAGACCCAGTACTTC
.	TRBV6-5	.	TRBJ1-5	CASSYDLNQPQHF	TGTGCCAGCAGTTACGATTTAAATCAGCCCCAGCATTTT
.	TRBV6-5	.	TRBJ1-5	CASSYRGNQPQHF	TGTGCCAGCAGTTACAGGGGCAATCAGCCCCAGCATTTT
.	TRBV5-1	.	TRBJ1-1	CASSLDGGYTEAFF	TGCGCCAGCAGCTTGGATGGAGGTTACACTGAAGCTTTCTTT
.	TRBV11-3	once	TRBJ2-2	CASSLPLVHAGELFF	TGTGCCAGCAGCTTACCCCTCGTACACGCCGGGGAGCTGTTTTTT
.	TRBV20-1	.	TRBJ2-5	CSASGGETQYF	TGCAGTGCTAGCGGTGGGGAGACCCAGTACTTC
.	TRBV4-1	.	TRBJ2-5	CASSPSGEMLKRETQYF	TGCGCCAGCAGCCCCTCGGGGGAAATGCTTAAAAGGGAGACCCAGTACTTC
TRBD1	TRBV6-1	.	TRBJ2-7	CASSAGTGGRYEQYF	TGTGCCAGCAGTGCCGGGACAGGGGGCCGCTACGAGCAGTACTTC
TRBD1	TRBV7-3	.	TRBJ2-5	CASSAQTGGTETQYF	TGTGCCAGCAGCGCGCAGACAGGGGGTACAGAGACCCAGTACTTC
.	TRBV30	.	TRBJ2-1	CAWSFGGPYNEQFF	TGTGCCTGGAGTTTTGGCGGCCCATACAATGAGCAGTTCTTC
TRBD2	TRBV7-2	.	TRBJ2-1	CASSLVPSGTSYNEQFF	TGTGCCAGCAGCTTAGTCCCTAGCGGGACTTCTTACAATGAGCAGTTCTTC
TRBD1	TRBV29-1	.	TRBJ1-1	CSVEDQGVNTEAFF	TGCAGCGTTGAAGATCAGGGGGTGAACACTGAAGCTTTCTTT
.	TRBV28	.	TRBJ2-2	CASSLQGNTGELFF	TGTGCCAGCAGTTTGCAGGGGAACACCGGGGAGCTGTTTTTT
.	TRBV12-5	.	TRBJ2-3	CASGRDSLTDTQYF	TGTGCTAGTGGTAGGGACTCCCTCACAGATACGCAGTATTTT
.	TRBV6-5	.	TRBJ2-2	CASSLVPGTNTGELFF	TGTGCCAGCAGTTTAGTTCCCGGGACTAACACCGGGGAGCTGTTTTTT
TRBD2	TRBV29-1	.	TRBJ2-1	CSVATSGSLGFF	TGCAGCGTTGCGACTAGCGGGAGTTTAGGATTCTTC
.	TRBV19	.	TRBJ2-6	CASSPGQVWAGANVLTF	TGTGCCAGTAGTCCCGGGCAGGTCTGGGCTGGGGCCAACGTCCTGACTTTC
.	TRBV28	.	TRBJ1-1	CASSLIKTENTEAFF	TGTGCCAGCAGTTTGATTAAGACAGAGAACACTGAAGCTTTCTTT
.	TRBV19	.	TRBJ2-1	CASSQATYNEQFF	TGTGCCAGTAGCCAAGCGACTTACAATGAGCAGTTCTTC
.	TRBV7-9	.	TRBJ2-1	CASSLLKGSGYNEQFF	TGTGCCAGCAGCTTACTGAAGGGTAGCGGCTACAATGAGCAGTTCTTC
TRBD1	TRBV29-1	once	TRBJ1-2	CSVEETDREYYGYTF	TGCAGCGTTGAAGAAACTGACAGGGAATACTATGGCTACACCTTC
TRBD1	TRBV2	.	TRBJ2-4	CASGGPGTGELAKNIQYF	TGTGCCAGCGGGGGTCCCGGGACAGGTGAACTAGCCAAAAACATTCAGTACTTC
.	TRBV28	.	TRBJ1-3	CASSTLGNTIYF	TGTGCCAGCAGCACTTTGGGAAACACCATATATTTT
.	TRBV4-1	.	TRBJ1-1	CASSQEWGRLLNTEAFF	TGCGCCAGCAGCCAAGAGTGGGGGCGTCTGTTGAACACTGAAGCTTTCTTT
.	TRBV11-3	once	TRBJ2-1	CASSLGYSFSYNEQFF	TGTGCCAGCAGCTTAGGTTATTCCTTCTCCTACAATGAGCAGTTCTTC
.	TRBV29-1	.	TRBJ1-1	CSARLGGADTEAFF	TGCAGCGCCCGGTTGGGGGGCGCGGACACTGAAGCTTTCTTT
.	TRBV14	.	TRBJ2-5	CASSQVRETQYF	TGTGCCAGCAGCCAAGTCCGGGAGACCCAGTACTTC
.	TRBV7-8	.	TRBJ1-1	CASSLYTEAFF	TGTGCCAGCAGCTTATACACTGAAGCTTTCTTT
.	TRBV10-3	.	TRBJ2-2	CAISESFVSNTGELFF	TGTGCCATCAGTGAGTCTTTCGTTTCGAACACCGGGGAGCTGTTTTTT
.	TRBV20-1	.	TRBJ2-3	CSASFADTQYF	TGCAGTGCCAGTTTCGCAGATACGCAGTATTTT
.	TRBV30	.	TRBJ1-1	CAWSVATNTEAFF	TGTGCCTGGAGTGTTGCCACGAACACTGAAGCTTTCTTT
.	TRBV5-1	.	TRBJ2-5	CASSLIAGVQETQYF	TGCGCCAGCAGCTTGATAGCCGGTGTTCAAGAGACCCAGTACTTC
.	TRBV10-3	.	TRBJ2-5	CAISDPARAETQYF	TGTGCCATCAGTGACCCCGCCAGGGCAGAGACCCAGTACTTC
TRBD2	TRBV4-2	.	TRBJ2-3	CASSQDVGGRGDTQYF	TGTGCCAGCAGCCAAGATGTGGGCGGGAGAGGCGATACGCAGTATTTT
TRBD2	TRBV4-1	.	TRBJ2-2	CASSQDSAGANTGELFF	TGCGCCAGCAGCCAAGATTCCGCGGGAGCGAACACCGGGGAGCTGTTTTTT
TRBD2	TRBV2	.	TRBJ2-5	CASSEAASGPQETQYF	TGTGCCAGCAGTGAAGCTGCTAGCGGGCCACAAGAGACCCAGTACTTC
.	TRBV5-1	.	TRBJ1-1	CASSLEQSRNEAFF	TGCGCCAGCAGCTTGGAGCAAAGCCGGAATGAAGCTTTCTTT
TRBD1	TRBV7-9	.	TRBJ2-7	CASSSQDRYYEQYF	TGTGCCAGCAGCTCGCAGGACAGGTACTACGAGCAGTACTTC
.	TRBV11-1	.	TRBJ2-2	CASSLAFQLTGELFF	TGTGCCAGCAGCTTAGCGTTCCAGCTTACCGGGGAGCTGTTTTTT
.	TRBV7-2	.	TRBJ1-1	CASSFRGLPEAFF	TGTGCCAGCAGCTTCCGGGGGCTCCCTGAAGCTTTCTTT
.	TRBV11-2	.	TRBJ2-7	CASSLGLNRGNEQYF	TGTGCCAGCAGCTTAGGTCTCAATCGGGGGAACGAGCAGTACTTC
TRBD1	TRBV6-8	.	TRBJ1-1	CAINRGNTEAFF	TGTGCCATTAACAGGGGGAACACTGAAGCTTTCTTT
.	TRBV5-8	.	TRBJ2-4	CASNTGAKNIQYF	TGTGCCAGCAATACCGGGGCCAAAAACATTCAGTACTTC
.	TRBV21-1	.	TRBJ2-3	CASGREHSTDTQYF	TGTGCCAGCGGAAGGGAGCATTCCACAGATACGCAGTATTTT
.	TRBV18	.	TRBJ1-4	CASSPTENEKLFF	TGTGCCAGCTCACCGACGGAGAATGAAAAACTGTTTTTT
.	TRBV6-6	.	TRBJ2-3	CATTGTTTDTQYF	TGTGCCACCACCGGGACCACCACAGATACGCAGTATTTT
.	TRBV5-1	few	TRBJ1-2	CASSATPGARGYTF	TGCGCCAGCAGCGCGACCCCAGGGGCTCGTGGCTACACCTTC